This T cell receptor (beta chain) is from a study of cytomegalovirus exposure and HLA in healthy donors. Whole-study results and caveats: Reports credit the classifier with highly specific, highly sensitive diagnosis of cytomegalovirus status. CMV antigen specificity was confirmed in vitro for a few CMV-associated chains.

This clone was seen a few times. Its antigen is still unknown. The CDR3 contains 13 residues. Germline-derived CDR1 and CDR2 are MNHEY and SVGAGI. After removal of 6 bases from V and 2 bases from J, the junction contained 0 bases not matched to a gene. Here immunoSEQ multiplex PCR was the method, and the copy in TCRdb shows in-frame clones only, minus some. This sample yields about 98,000 clones, of which about 83% are seen a single time; roughly 3.9% belongs to the top ten. The chain uses TRBV6-5 and TRBJ1-5; 8 bases agree with TRBD1. Sequencing input: PBMCs. This clonotype was sampled from a woman in her twenties or thirties in good health and CMV-seronegative. In DNA form, the CDR3 reads TGTGCCAGCAGGGACAGGGGCAATCAGCCCCAGCATTTT. As protein: CASRDRGNQPQHF.